What follows are 19 T cell receptor beta chains derived from one specimen sequenced in a study of CD8+ T cells in alopecia areata (dated 2018 in TCRdb). What this sample's time point label stands for: 4 weeks on oral tofacitinib. The treatment or condition label here, explained by the study, means: oral pan-JAK inhibitor, 5-10 mg twice daily. Library preparation used the immunoSEQ multiplex PCR assay. To provide template for TCR sequencing, every sample had RNA extracted and reverse transcribed into cDNA. TCRdb's version of the immuneACCESS table is confined to in-frame rearrangements and falls short of the full clone set. An unresolved V gene accounts for under half of the shortfall where checked; the remainder is of unknown origin. This sample is represented by about 220,000 clones; 50% to 70% of them were singletons. Roughly 1.6% of the sample rests with the top ten. The material was CD4+ T cells sorted from blood, obtained at week 4, from a patient treated with tofacitinib. These TCRs come from a human donor with alopecia areata.

In its sample, this clone was seen a few times. The chain is built from TRBV5-1 and TRBJ2-7; D uncertain. The germline gives CDR1 SGHRS, CDR2 YFSETQ. Between the trimmed V and J ends, which lost 3 bases and 0 bases, there was a span of 10 bases. The CDR3 totals 14 residues. The CDR3: CASSSDAHSYEQYF. The CDR3 DNA reads as TGCGCCAGCAGCTCCGATGCACACTCCTACGAGCAGTACTTC.

The V call is TRBV6-5, the J call TRBJ1-1, with unresolved D. Trimming took off 2 bases at V and 2 bases at J, with 9 bases between the two ends. The CDR3 extends over 14 amino acids. In germline, CDR1 is MNHEY, CDR2 SVGAGI. CDR3 in DNA: TGTGCCAGCAGTTACGACGCAGTTAACACTGAAGCTTTCTTT. The encoded protein is CASSYDAVNTEAFF.

The V and J genes are TRBV27 and TRBJ2-7, with D tentatively TRBD1 (5 bases). Germline assignment: CDR1 MNHEY and CDR2 SMNVEV (reference sequence). Trimming pared 2 bases from V and 4 bases from J, leaving 12 bases between. This CDR3 spans 14 amino acids. The CDR3 spells CASSLRGPPYEQYF. CDR3 bases: TGTGCCAGCAGTTTAAGGGGCCCTCCTTACGAGCAGTACTTC.

Only one count was recorded for this clone. The CDR3: CASSFNGISGANVLTF. CDR3 sequence (DNA): TGCGCCAGCAGCTTTAACGGAATCTCTGGGGCCAACGTCCTGACTTTC. The chain joins TRBV5-1 to TRBJ2-6; the D is unclear. The V gene lost 2 bases and the J gene lost 0 bases, with 9 bases spanning the gap. CDR3 length: 16 residues. Germline CDR1 is SGHRS and CDR2 is YFSETQ. The variable domain in full, completed from reference TRBV5-1 and TRBJ2-6, reads KAGVTQTPRYLIKTRGQQVTLSCSPISGHRSVSWYQQTPGQGLQFLFEYFSETQRNKGNFPGRFSGRQFSNSRSEMNVSTLELGDSALYLCASSFNGISGANVLTFGAGSRLTVL.

DNA for the CDR3: TGTGCCTGGGGCCGGGACTCAGGCGAGACCCAGTACTTC. This gives the protein CAWGRDSGETQYF. The rearrangement joins TRBV30 to TRBJ2-5; maybe TRBD2 (6 bases). Germline V CDR1 and CDR2: GTSNPN, SVGIG (reference sequence). This CDR3 has 13 amino acids. V lost 5 bases to trimming and J lost 5 bases, with 15 bases between them.

This clone was found a few times. The rearrangement joins TRBV20-1 to TRBJ2-7; D gene unclear. Germline V CDR1 and CDR2: DFQATT, SNEGSKA (reference sequence). CDR3 size: 11 residues. V was pared by 3 bases and J by 4 bases, with 7 bases between. The CDR3 here is CSASFGYEQYF. In DNA, the CDR3 is TGCAGTGCTAGTTTCGGATACGAGCAGTACTTC.

This sequence joins TRBV5-4 and TRBJ2-3; D gene ambiguous. CDR3 length: 13 amino acids. V lost 4 bases to trimming and J lost 5 bases, with 11 bases between them. CDR1 is SGHNT, CDR2 YYREEE, per germline (reference sequence). CDR3 in amino acids: CASSISRRDTQYF. The CDR3 region has the DNA TGTGCCAGCAGCATAAGTAGACGAGATACGCAGTATTTT.

The V gene is TRBV7-3, the J gene TRBJ1-2, with 8 bases lining up with TRBD1. After removal of 5 bases from V and 7 bases from J, the junction contained 12 bases not matched to a gene. From germline, CDR1 is SGHTA and CDR2 FQGTGA. The CDR3 is 15 residues long. CDR3 residues: CASSPMGQGASGYTF. In DNA form, the CDR3 reads TGTGCCAGCAGCCCCATGGGCCAGGGGGCGAGTGGCTACACCTTC.

V gene TRBV2 combines with J gene TRBJ1-4; D call uncertain. There are 18 residues in the CDR3. Trimming removed 7 bases at V and 0 bases at J, with 21 bases between. Germline values: CDR1 SNHLY, CDR2 FYNNEI. This CDR3 reads CASKKGYTLSATNEKLFF. The CDR3 DNA reads as TGTGCCAGCAAGAAAGGATACACCCTAAGTGCAACTAATGAAAAACTGTTTTTT. The full variable domain, with the rest looked up from reference TRBV2 and TRBJ1-4, is EPEVTQTPSHQVTQMGQEVILRCVPISNHLYFYWYRQILGQKVEFLVSFYNNEISEKSEIFDDQFSVERPDGSNFTLKIRSTKLEDSAMYFCASKKGYTLSATNEKLFFGSGTQLSVL.

This clone has a single count. The chain is built from TRBV9 and TRBJ1-1; 8 nucleotides match TRBD1. Germline V lookup: CDR1 SGDLS, CDR2 YYNGEE. This CDR3 comprises 18 residues. The V and J ends lost 0 bases and 3 bases, in that order; junction bases with no gene match: 13. This chain's CDR3 is CASSVGLGGQGSDTEAFF. DNA for the CDR3: TGTGCCAGCAGCGTAGGATTGGGCGGACAGGGATCGGACACTGAAGCTTTCTTT. Using reference TRBV9 and TRBJ1-1 for the parts outside the CDR3, the full variable domain is DSGVTQTPKHLITATGQRVTLRCSPRSGDLSVYWYQQSLDQGLQFLIQYYNGEERAKGNILERFSAQQFPDLHSELNLSSLELGDSALYFCASSVGLGGQGSDTEAFFGQGTRLTVV.

This clone has a handful of counts. The chain carries TRBV15 and TRBJ1-5, with D unclear. V lost 0 bases to trimming and J lost 4 bases, with 7 bases between them. Germline CDR1 is LNHNV and CDR2 is YYDKDF (reference sequence). There are 14 residues in the CDR3. For the CDR3, the DNA is TGTGCCACCAGCAGAGACCGACTTAATCAGCCCCAGCATTTT. This translates into CATSRDRLNQPQHF. Based on the CDR3 plus reference TRBV15 and TRBJ1-5, the full variable domain is DAMVIQNPRYQVTQFGKPVTLSCSQTLNHNVMYWYQQKSSQAPKLLFHYYDKDFNNEADTPDNFQSRRPNTSFCFLDIRSPGLGDTAMYLCATSRDRLNQPQHFGDGTRLSIL.

The rearrangement joins TRBV5-6 to TRBJ2-1; D may be TRBD2 (6 bases). CDR1 is SGHDT, CDR2 YYEEEE, per germline. Between the trimmed V and J ends, which lost 0 bases and 0 bases, there was a span of 13 bases. The CDR3 covers 17 residues. The DNA for the CDR3 is TGTGCCAGCAGCTTGGTTTCGGGACTCTTCTCCTACAATGAGCAGTTCTTC. Translating it yields CASSLVSGLFSYNEQFF.

The table lists this clone with a count of one. The chain has TRBV2 and TRBJ1-1, with 8 bases fitting TRBD1. Trimming at V came to 6 bases and at J to 0 bases, leaving 3 bases not matched to a gene. Germline values: CDR1 SNHLY, CDR2 FYNNEI. This CDR3 spans 14 amino acids. CDR3 protein: CASRRTGMNTEAFF. Written as DNA, the CDR3 is TGTGCCAGCAGGCGGACAGGGATGAACACTGAAGCTTTCTTT.

The chain carries TRBV30 and TRBJ1-2, with D perhaps TRBD1 (6 bases). The CDR3 contains 14 residues. CDR1 and CDR2 (germline): GTSNPN, SVGIG (reference sequence). Trimming removed 4 bases from V and 6 bases from J, with 18 bases in between. This CDR3 is CAWNTGAGVHGYTF. CDR3 coding DNA: TGTGCCTGGAACACGGGGGCAGGGGTTCATGGCTACACCTTC.

The chain joins TRBV2 to TRBJ1-4; D unresolved. Per germline, CDR1 SNHLY and CDR2 FYNNEI. Trimming removed 8 bases at V and 10 bases at J, with 20 bases between. The CDR3 covers 14 residues. In DNA form, the CDR3 reads TGTGCCAGCCAACCGGGAGCCCAACCGGGAAAACTGTTTTTT. As protein: CASQPGAQPGKLFF.

The J gene is TRBJ1-1, the V gene TRBV29-1; 8 positions match TRBD1. With 6 bases clipped from V and 1 base from J, the junction kept 4 bases outside the gene matches. The CDR3 runs to 13 residues. Germline values: CDR1 SQVTM, CDR2 ANQGSEA. CDR3 region: CSVGQGGNTEAFF. In nucleotides, the CDR3 is TGCAGCGTCGGACAGGGCGGGAACACTGAAGCTTTCTTT. The full variable domain, with the rest looked up from reference TRBV29-1 and TRBJ1-1, is SAVISQKPSRDICQRGTSLTIQCQVDSQVTMMFWYRQQPGQSLTLIATANQGSEATYESGFVIDKFPISRPNLTFSTLTVSNMSPEDSSIYLCSVGQGGNTEAFFGQGTRLTVV.

V gene TRBV5-1 combines with J gene TRBJ1-4, with a possible D match to TRBD1 (5 bases). V was shortened by 4 bases and J by 0 bases, with 10 bases between the two germline ends. CDR3 length: 15 amino acids. From germline, CDR1 is SGHRS and CDR2 YFSETQ. In DNA, the CDR3 is TGCGCCAGCAGCCCCGACAGCTCAACTAATGAAAAACTGTTTTTT. It encodes CASSPDSSTNEKLFF.

The chain has TRBV6-5 and TRBJ2-1, with 13 positions matching TRBD2. The CDR3 is made up of 15 amino acids. Unmatched junction bases numbered 5, after V lost 5 bases and J lost 7 bases. Germline V CDR1 and CDR2: MNHEY, SVGAGI. CDR3 residues: CASSLGLAGVNEQFF. CDR3 nucleotides: TGTGCCAGCAGTCTCGGACTAGCGGGGGTTAATGAGCAGTTCTTC.

The chain joins TRBV12-5 to TRBJ2-7; D is possibly TRBD2 (5 bases). CDR3 length equals 12 residues. Germline values: CDR1 LGHNT, CDR2 FRNRAP. V gave up 0 bases and J gave up 7 bases, with 7 bases separating them. This CDR3 reads CASGLVRGEQYF. CDR3 DNA sequence: TGTGCTAGTGGTTTGGTACGCGGGGAGCAGTACTTC.